The clone carrying this T cell receptor (beta chain) was detected many times. These data originate in a study of regulatory T cells in long-lasting Graves disease. Study summary: Prior antithyroid drug treatment in newly diagnosed Graves' patients lasted under 3 months.

Noted time point: newly diagnosed GD, antithyroid drugs for less than 3 months. PBMC-extracted RNA yielded the TCR library. CDR3 regions were amplified by Arm-PCR using iRepertoire HTBI primers to build TCR beta libraries. One entry per CDR3 protein, called by TCRdb with MiXCR from the multiplex PCR reads. The sample lists roughly 530,000 distinct CDR3 sequences, around 16% occurring once. The CDR3 has 14 residues. CDR1 is ENHRY, CDR2 SYGVKD, per germline. V shed 5 bases and J shed 11 bases, with 21 bases lying between them. These same data were also listed under a study on T cells in Graves' hyperthyroidism and ophthalmopathy. Per that study: Most clonotypes expanded in thyroid above 0.001 were likewise present in blood.

This sequence joins TRBV10-3 and TRBJ1-1, with a tentative D call TRBD1 (6 bases). The sequence was obtained from a woman aged 35-65 years with Graves disease. Material: peripheral blood mononuclear cells (PBMCs), obtained at new diagnosis, from a patient treated with antithyroid drugs. The CDR3 DNA follows: TGTGCCATCAGTCCCGGAGAGGGGGGTCCAGGGGCTTTCTTT. Amino acid sequence: CAISPGEGGPGAFF.